This T cell receptor beta chain was identified in a study of blood T cell repertoires in COVID-19. Background on the study: T cells, B-cell-depleted T cells, or PBMCs provided the cDNA or gDNA that served as material.

Germline assignment: CDR1 SGHRS and CDR2 YFSETQ. V was trimmed by 4 bases and J by 1 base, leaving 8 bases between them. The CDR3 length is 13 residues. Per the original data handling: The assay estimated nucleated cells by amplifying reference gene primers. Sequencing used immunoSEQ multiplex PCR; TCRdb keeps in-frame clones, though not all of them. Clone size and the V and J calls come from that table; the DNA yielded D and trimming. The sample records over 200,000 clones, 80% to 90% being singletons. Participant age was roughly 18 to 95 years, and participants resided in roughly 24 US areas. Cohort 3 donors counted as recovered after two negative PCRs, clearance, or resolved symptoms.

V is TRBV5-1 and J is TRBJ1-1; D unclear. Material for sequencing was PBMCs or T cells enriched from blood (not recorded which). This sequence originates from a man aged 35-49 years who had recovered from COVID-19. CDR3 in amino acids: CASSKDWNTEAFF. DNA of the CDR3: TGCGCCAGCAGCAAGGACTGGAACACTGAAGCTTTCTTT.